These 23 T cell receptor beta chains originate from one sample sequenced in a study of CD8 T cells in Susac syndrome. After extraction with the RNeasy kit, about 0.45 to 1 ug of the RNA was reverse transcribed using random hexamers. TCRdb re-called the immunoSEQ multiplex PCR reads through MiXCR, storing one row per CDR3 protein. Here the sample spans about 250,000 distinct CDR3 sequences, 80% to 95% being singletons. Sequencing input: CD4+ T cells from PBMCs. These receptors were taken from a human donor with multiple sclerosis.

The rearrangement links TRBV30 to TRBJ2-1, with TRBD1 as a possible D gene (6 bases). This CDR3 has 15 amino acids. V was trimmed by 2 bases and J by 7 bases, leaving 18 bases between them. From germline, CDR1 is GTSNPN and CDR2 SVGIG (reference sequence). The CDR3 sequence: CAWSFRQGSMNEQFF. CDR3 sequence (DNA): TGTGCCTGGAGTTTCCGGCAGGGGAGTATGAATGAGCAGTTCTTC.

In its sample, this clonotype was seen once. The genes are TRBV9 and TRBJ2-2, with D tentatively TRBD2 (7 bases). The germline gives CDR1 SGDLS, CDR2 YYNGEE. The V end was cut by 4 bases, the J end by 6 bases, with 13 bases between. This CDR3 comprises 14 residues. CDR3 loop: CASSLEGGSGELFF. CDR3 coding DNA: TGTGCCAGCAGCCTGGAGGGGGGGTCCGGGGAGCTGTTTTTT.

The gene calls are TRBV3-1 and TRBJ2-1; 9 nucleotides agree with TRBD2. Per germline, CDR1 LGHDT and CDR2 YNNKEL (reference sequence). The CDR3 sequence is 16 residues long. V gave up 0 bases and J gave up 9 bases; unmatched junction bases: 9. The CDR3 bases are TGTGCCAGCAGCCAAGACTTAGCGGGAGCTCGCGGTGAGCAGTTCTTC. It translates to CASSQDLAGARGEQFF.

The CDR3: CASSLVGQRYEKLFF. For the CDR3, the DNA is TGTGCCAGCAGCTTAGTGGGACAGAGATACGAAAAACTGTTTTTT. The chain joins TRBV7-9 to TRBJ1-4; TRBD1 agrees at 7 bases. Germline CDR1 reads SEHNR; CDR2 reads FQNEAQ (reference sequence). The CDR3 is made up of 15 amino acids. Germline trimming cut 1 base from V and 8 bases from J; bases unmatched to any gene: 7.

This chain uses TRBV4-1 with TRBJ2-3; TRBD2 agrees at 9 bases. This CDR3 region has 16 residues. Germline V gives CDR1 MGHRA, CDR2 YSYEKL. V lost 1 base to trimming and J lost 4 bases; unmatched junction nucleotides: 6. The CDR3 bases are TGCGCCAGCAGCCAAGCGACTAGCGGAACCCCAGATACGCAGTATTTT. Translated: CASSQATSGTPDTQYF.

CDR3 sequence (DNA): TGCAGTGCGAGACAGGGGGCGAGGACCTACAATGAGCAGTTCTTC. As protein: CSARQGARTYNEQFF. This chain connects TRBV20-1 to TRBJ2-1; 10 nucleotides match TRBD1. V was pared by 6 bases and J by 2 bases, with 7 bases of the junction left unmatched. The germline V gene encodes CDR1 DFQATT and CDR2 SNEGSKA (reference sequence). CDR3 size: 15 residues.

The chain combines TRBV14 with TRBJ1-1; the D is unclear. Trimming left V 0 bases short and J 1 base short, with 15 bases between. Per the germline V gene, CDR1 is SGHDN and CDR2 is FVKESK. This CDR3 contains 17 residues. In nucleotides, the CDR3 is TGTGCCAGCAGCCAAGATCTGGGCAGAATTAGGAACACTGAAGCTTTCTTT. It codes for CASSQDLGRIRNTEAFF.

V usage is TRBV6-1 and J usage is TRBJ2-7; 7 positions match TRBD1. The J segment lost 1 base and the V segment lost 2 bases, leaving 5 bases of the junction unmatched. CDR1 is MNHNS, CDR2 SASEGT, per germline. CDR3 length: 15 amino acids. CDR3 DNA: TGTGCCAGCAGTGAAAGTGTGGGACAGTCCTACGAGCAGTACTTC. Translated, it gives CASSESVGQSYEQYF.

The chain couples TRBV10-3 to TRBJ2-5; TRBD2 agrees at 9 bases. With V trimmed by 7 bases and J by 3 bases, 12 bases remained unmatched. This CDR3 is built from 16 residues. Germline V CDR1 and CDR2: ENHRY, SYGVKD. CDR3 DNA: TGTGCCATCAAAGTGGCTAGCGGGGTCGGAGAAGAGACCCAGTACTTC. Amino acid sequence: CAIKVASGVGEETQYF.

This chain connects TRBV29-1 to TRBJ2-2; D may be TRBD1 (8 bases). CDR3 size: 14 residues. CDR1 SQVTM and CDR2 ANQGSEA come from the germline V gene. V lost 3 bases to trimming and J lost 5 bases, with 13 bases between them. CDR3 amino acids: CSVETQGGTGELFF. The CDR3 nucleotides are TGCAGCGTTGAGACACAGGGGGGGACCGGGGAGCTGTTTTTT.

CDR3 sequence (DNA): TGTGCCAGCAGCTTCAGGGGAGCGGGACTCTACGAGCAGTACTTC. Amino acid sequence: CASSFRGAGLYEQYF. The chain carries TRBV5-6 and TRBJ2-7, with a possible D match to TRBD2 (7 bases). This CDR3 comprises 15 residues. Trimming removed 2 bases from V and 3 bases from J, with 15 bases in between. Germline V gene lookup returns CDR1 SGHDT and CDR2 YYEEEE.

The rearrangement links TRBV10-3 to TRBJ2-5, with a tentative D call TRBD1 (5 bases). CDR1 and CDR2 (germline): ENHRY, SYGVKD. The ends were cut back, 4 bases at V and 4 bases at J, with 13 bases in the middle. CDR3 length: 14 residues. The chain's CDR3 is CAISGQGVRETQYF. The CDR3 DNA reads as TGTGCCATCAGTGGCCAAGGGGTTCGAGAGACCCAGTACTTC.

This chain connects TRBV7-2 to TRBJ1-1; the match to TRBD1 covers 8 bases. The CDR3 is made up of 14 amino acids. Germline V lookup: CDR1 SGHTA, CDR2 FQGNSA. The ends lost 1 base at V and 10 bases at J; junction bases unmatched: 8. CDR3 nucleotides: TGTGCCAGCAGCTTAGTTCCCAGGGGGCTTGGAGCTTTCTTT. It translates to CASSLVPRGLGAFF.

A few counts support this clonotype. The rearrangement links TRBV6-1 to TRBJ1-1; no clear D. Between the trimmed V and J ends, which lost 5 bases and 2 bases, there was a span of 9 bases. The V gene's germline CDR1 is MNHNS and CDR2 SASEGT. The CDR3 loop spans 13 amino acids. The CDR3 DNA is TGTGCCAGCAGTCCAAAGCTCAACACTGAAGCTTTCTTT. Translation: CASSPKLNTEAFF.

CDR3 amino acids: CATSDSGEIVAKNIQYF. CDR3 DNA: TGTGCCACCAGTGATTCGGGGGAGATTGTAGCCAAAAACATTCAGTACTTC. The chain carries TRBV24-1 and TRBJ2-4; D is possibly TRBD2 (6 bases). The ends were cut back, 2 bases at V and 0 bases at J, with 13 bases in the middle. The CDR3 consists of 17 residues. CDR1 KGHDR and CDR2 SFDVKD come from the germline V gene.

The chain combines TRBV15 with TRBJ2-5; no reliable D call. The CDR3 has 14 residues. Per germline, CDR1 LNHNV and CDR2 YYDKDF (reference sequence). With 0 bases removed from V and 4 bases from J, the gap between germline ends came to 9 bases. The CDR3 nucleotides read TGTGCCACCAGCAGAGATTTAGGGATAGAGACCCAGTACTTC. Protein sequence: CATSRDLGIETQYF. Using reference TRBV15 and TRBJ2-5 for the parts outside the CDR3, the full variable domain is DAMVIQNPRYQVTQFGKPVTLSCSQTLNHNVMYWYQQKSSQAPKLLFHYYDKDFNNEADTPDNFQSRRPNTSFCFLDIRSPGLGDTAMYLCATSRDLGIETQYFGPGTRLLVL.

The chain recombines TRBV24-1 with TRBJ1-5; tentatively, D is TRBD1 (5 bases). The V and J ends lost 4 bases and 7 bases respectively, with 10 bases between them. CDR1 KGHDR and CDR2 SFDVKD come from the germline V gene. The CDR3 extends over 13 amino acids. Here the CDR3 reads CATSDPGGQPQHF. CDR3 DNA: TGTGCCACCAGTGACCCCGGGGGACAGCCCCAGCATTTT.

J is TRBJ2-1 and V is TRBV29-1; no definite D call. V lost 7 bases and J lost 7, with 11 bases in between. This CDR3 contains 11 residues. Germline-derived CDR1 and CDR2 are SQVTM and ANQGSEA. CDR3 nucleotides: TGCAGCGCGGATCCCCAGAATGAGCAGTTCTTC. Translated, it gives CSADPQNEQFF.

This chain joins TRBV6-6 and TRBJ2-7; 7 bases align to TRBD2. This CDR3 contains 15 residues. The V and J ends lost 2 bases and 3 bases, in that order; junction bases with no gene match: 7. The V gene's germline CDR1 is MNHNY and CDR2 SVGAGI (reference sequence). DNA of the CDR3: TGTGCCAGCAGTTACCCGGCGGCGGGGGTCTACGAGCAGTACTTC. This translates into CASSYPAAGVYEQYF.

In its sample, this clonotype was seen once. The chain carries TRBV29-1 and TRBJ2-1, with TRBD2 matching over 14 bases. Germline trimming cut 6 bases from V and 9 bases from J; bases unmatched to any gene: 10. CDR1 and CDR2 from the germline V gene are SQVTM and ANQGSEA. CDR3 length: 15 residues. Here the CDR3 reads CSVGLAGGGMGEQFF. In nucleotides, the CDR3 is TGCAGCGTAGGACTAGCGGGAGGAGGGATGGGTGAGCAGTTCTTC.

The V gene is TRBV10-3, the J gene TRBJ2-1; D is possibly TRBD2 (5 bases). Germline-derived CDR1 and CDR2 are ENHRY and SYGVKD. The CDR3 extends over 13 amino acids. Trimming stripped 2 bases from V and 9 bases from J, with 11 bases between. The CDR3 protein is CAISELYAGEQFF. CDR3 in DNA: TGTGCCATCAGTGAGCTCTACGCGGGTGAGCAGTTCTTC.

The chain combines TRBV4-1 with TRBJ2-1; perhaps D is TRBD1 or TRBD2 (5 bases each). Germline V CDR1 and CDR2: MGHRA, YSYEKL. Trimming took off 3 bases at V and 5 bases at J, with 20 bases between the two ends. The CDR3 sequence is 17 residues long. The DNA of the CDR3 is TGCGCCAGCAGCCACAGACCAAGGGCAGGGACGCACAATGAGCAGTTCTTC. Its protein is CASSHRPRAGTHNEQFF.

There are a few counts of this clonotype. The chain couples TRBV6-8 to TRBJ2-7, with D perhaps TRBD1 (5 bases). CDR1 and CDR2 (germline): MNHGY, SAAAGT. The CDR3 extends over 11 amino acids. The ends were cut back, 6 bases at V and 9 bases at J, with 12 bases in the middle. This CDR3 reads CASRHRTLQYF. DNA of the CDR3: TGTGCCAGCAGACATAGGACACTGCAGTACTTC.